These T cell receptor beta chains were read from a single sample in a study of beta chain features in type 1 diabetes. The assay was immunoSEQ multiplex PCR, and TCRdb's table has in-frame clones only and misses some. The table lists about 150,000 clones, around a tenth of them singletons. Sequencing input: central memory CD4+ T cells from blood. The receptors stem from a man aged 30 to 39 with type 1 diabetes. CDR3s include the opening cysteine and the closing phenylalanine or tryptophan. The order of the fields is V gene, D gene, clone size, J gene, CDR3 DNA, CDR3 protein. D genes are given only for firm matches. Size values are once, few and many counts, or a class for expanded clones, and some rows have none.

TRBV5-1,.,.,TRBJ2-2,TGCGCCAGCAGCTTTTCAGCGGTGAACACCGGGGAGCTGTTTTTT,CASSFSAVNTGELFF
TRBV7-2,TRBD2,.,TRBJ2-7,TGTGCCAGCAGCATCGGGACTAGCGGGAGCTACGAGCAGTACTTC,CASSIGTSGSYEQYF
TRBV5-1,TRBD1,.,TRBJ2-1,TGCGCCAGCAGCTTAGGACAGGGGGCGAATGAGCAGTTCTTC,CASSLGQGANEQFF
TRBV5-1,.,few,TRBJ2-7,TGCGCCAGCAGCTTGAATCGACCGGGCTACGAGCAGTACTTC,CASSLNRPGYEQYF
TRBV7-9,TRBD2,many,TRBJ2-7,TGTGCCAGCAGCTTAGTAGGCCGGGAGGGTGACGAGCAGTACTTC,CASSLVGREGDEQYF
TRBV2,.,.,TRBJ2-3,TGTGCCAGCAGTGAGGGGGGGGCTGGCACAGATACGCAGTATTTT,CASSEGGAGTDTQYF
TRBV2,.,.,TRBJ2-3,TGTGCCAGCAGTACTGAGTCGAGGACAGATACGCAGTATTTT,CASSTESRTDTQYF
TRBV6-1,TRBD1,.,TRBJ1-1,TGTGCCAGCAGTGAAAGACAGGGGGACACTGAAGCTTTCTTT,CASSERQGDTEAFF
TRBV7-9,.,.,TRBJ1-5,TGTGCCAGCAGCTTCGGGAGCAATCAGCCCCAGCATTTT,CASSFGSNQPQHF
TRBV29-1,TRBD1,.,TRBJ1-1,TGCAGCGTTATACAGGGGCTACTTGCGGAAGCTTTCTTT,CSVIQGLLAEAFF
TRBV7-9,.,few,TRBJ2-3,TGTGCCAGCAGCTCAGCAGGGAGCGCGGATACGCAGTATTTT,CASSSAGSADTQYF
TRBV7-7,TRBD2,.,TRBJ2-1,TGTGCCAGCAGCATCGGGACTAGCGGGTATGAGCAGTTCTTC,CASSIGTSGYEQFF
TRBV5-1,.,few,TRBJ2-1,TGCGCCAGCAGCTTGGGAGTAAGCGATGAGCAGTTCTTC,CASSLGVSDEQFF
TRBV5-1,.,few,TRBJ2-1,TGCGCCAGCAGCACGTTAGGGGGAACTGAGCAGTTCTTC,CASSTLGGTEQFF
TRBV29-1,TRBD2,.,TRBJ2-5,TGCAGCGGAGGAGCGGGAGGGCCTGAGACCCAGTACTTC,CSGGAGGPETQYF